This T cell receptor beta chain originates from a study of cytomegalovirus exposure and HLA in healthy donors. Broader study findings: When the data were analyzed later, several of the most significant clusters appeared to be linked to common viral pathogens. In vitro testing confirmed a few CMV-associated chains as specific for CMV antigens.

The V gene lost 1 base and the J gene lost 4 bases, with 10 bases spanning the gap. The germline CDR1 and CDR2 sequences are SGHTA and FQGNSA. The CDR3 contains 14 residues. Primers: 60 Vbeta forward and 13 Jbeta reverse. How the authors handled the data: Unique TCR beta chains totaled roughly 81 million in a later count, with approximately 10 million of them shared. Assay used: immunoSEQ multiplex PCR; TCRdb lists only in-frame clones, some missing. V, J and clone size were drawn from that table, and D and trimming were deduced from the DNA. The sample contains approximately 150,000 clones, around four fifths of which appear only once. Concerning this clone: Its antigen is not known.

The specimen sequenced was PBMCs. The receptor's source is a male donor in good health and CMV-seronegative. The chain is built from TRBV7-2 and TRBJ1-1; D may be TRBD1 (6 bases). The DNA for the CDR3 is TGTGCCAGCAGCTTAGAGGGGGTAGGCACTGAAGCTTTCTTT. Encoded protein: CASSLEGVGTEAFF.